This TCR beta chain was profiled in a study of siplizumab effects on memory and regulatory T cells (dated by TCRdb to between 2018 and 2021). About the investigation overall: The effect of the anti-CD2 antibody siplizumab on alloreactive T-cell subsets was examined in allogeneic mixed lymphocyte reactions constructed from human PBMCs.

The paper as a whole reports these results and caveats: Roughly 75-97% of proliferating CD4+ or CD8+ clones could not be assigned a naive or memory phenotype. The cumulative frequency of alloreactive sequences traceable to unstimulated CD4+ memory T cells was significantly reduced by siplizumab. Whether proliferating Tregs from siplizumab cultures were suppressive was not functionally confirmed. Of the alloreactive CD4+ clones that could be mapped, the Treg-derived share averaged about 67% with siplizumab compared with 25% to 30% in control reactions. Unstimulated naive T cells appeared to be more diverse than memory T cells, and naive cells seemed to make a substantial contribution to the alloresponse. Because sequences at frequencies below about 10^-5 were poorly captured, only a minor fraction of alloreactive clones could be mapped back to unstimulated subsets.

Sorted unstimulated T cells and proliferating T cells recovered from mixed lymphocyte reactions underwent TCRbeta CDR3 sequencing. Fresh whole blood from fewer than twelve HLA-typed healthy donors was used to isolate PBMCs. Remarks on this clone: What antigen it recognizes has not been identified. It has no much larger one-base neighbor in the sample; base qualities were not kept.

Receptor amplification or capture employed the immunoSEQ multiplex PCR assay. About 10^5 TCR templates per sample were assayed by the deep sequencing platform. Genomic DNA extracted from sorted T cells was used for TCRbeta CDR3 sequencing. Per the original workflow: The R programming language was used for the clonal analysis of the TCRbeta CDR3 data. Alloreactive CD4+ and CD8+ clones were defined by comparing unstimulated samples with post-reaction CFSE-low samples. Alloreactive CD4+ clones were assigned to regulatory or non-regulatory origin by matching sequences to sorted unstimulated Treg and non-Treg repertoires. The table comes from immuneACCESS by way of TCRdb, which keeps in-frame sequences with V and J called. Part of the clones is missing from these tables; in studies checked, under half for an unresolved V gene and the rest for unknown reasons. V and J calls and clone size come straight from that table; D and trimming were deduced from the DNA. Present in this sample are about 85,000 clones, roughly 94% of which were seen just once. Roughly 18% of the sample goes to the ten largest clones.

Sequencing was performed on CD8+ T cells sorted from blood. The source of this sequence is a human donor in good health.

The CDR3 has the sequence CASSTNREFNSPLHF. The DNA is as follows: TGTGCCAGCAGCACCAACCGGGAGTTTAATTCACCCCTCCACTTT. The chain employs TRBV9 and TRBJ1-6; the D gene lacks a confident call. Based on the germline V gene, the CDR1 and CDR2 sequences are SGDLS and YYNGEE. V is shortened by 4 bases, J by 6 bases, and the region joining them spans 14 bases. The CDR3 sequence holds 15 residues, the cysteine and phenylalanine included. Solely the CDR3 DNA is kept, with 45 bases framed from the first base.